This T cell receptor (beta chain) was identified in a study of T cell repertoires in cytomegalovirus infection. Study summary: Indicated by public TCR beta signatures were CMV infection and matching HLA type.

This clonotype was observed many times. As yet, its antigen is unknown. MiXCR was run by TCRdb on the reads, yielding one entry per CDR3 protein. The sample has 200,000 to 250,000 distinct CDR3 sequences; 6% to 8% are singletons. Study findings and constraints: There were HLA-C-restricted CMV-specific TCR beta clonotypes dominating the ex vivo response. Identification of carriers of CMV plus the relevant HLA was achieved through cumulative public TCR beta family frequency.

The specimen was PBMCs. This TCR came from a human donor in good health (CMV status not recorded). Some clones in this sample may be carry-over from other donors' samples.

DNA for the CDR3: TGTGCCAGCAGCATACTCCTAGAGACCCAGTACTTC. Residues: CASSILLETQYF. This chain uses TRBV7-2 with TRBJ2-5; D is ambiguous. The V gene lost 5 bases and the J gene lost 4 bases, with 8 bases spanning the gap. This CDR3 contains 12 residues. Germline V gives CDR1 SGHTA, CDR2 FQGNSA.